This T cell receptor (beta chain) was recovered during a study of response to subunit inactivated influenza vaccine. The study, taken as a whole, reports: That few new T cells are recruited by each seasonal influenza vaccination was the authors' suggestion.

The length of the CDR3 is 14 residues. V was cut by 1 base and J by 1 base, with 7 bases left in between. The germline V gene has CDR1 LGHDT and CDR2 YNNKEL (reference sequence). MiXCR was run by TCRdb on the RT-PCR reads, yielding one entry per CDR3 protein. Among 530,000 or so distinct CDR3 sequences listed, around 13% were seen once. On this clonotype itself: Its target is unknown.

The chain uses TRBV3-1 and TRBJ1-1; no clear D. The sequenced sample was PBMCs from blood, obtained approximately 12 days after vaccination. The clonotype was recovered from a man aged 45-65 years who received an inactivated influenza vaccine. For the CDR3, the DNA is TGTGCCAGCAGCCAAGGGCAGAGGAACACTGAAGCTTTCTTT. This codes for CASSQGQRNTEAFF. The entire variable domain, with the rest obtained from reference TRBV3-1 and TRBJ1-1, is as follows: DTAVSQTPKYLVTQMGNDKSIKCEQNLGHDTMYWYKQDSKKFLKIMFSYNNKELIINETVPNRFSPKSPDKAHLNLHINSLELGDSAVYFCASSQGQRNTEAFFGQGTRLTVV.